The T cell receptor (beta chain) under discussion was sequenced for a study of T cells in Graves' hyperthyroidism and ophthalmopathy. Study summary: Initial diagnosis, before any treatment, was when peripheral blood was collected.

V shed 3 bases and J shed 11 bases, with 18 bases lying between them. Germline values: CDR1 SGHTS, CDR2 YDEGEE. The CDR3 spans 14 residues. Authors of the study amplified TCR beta CDR3 regions from RNA transcripts. A set of HTBI primers served as the primers for a first-round RT-PCR of the TCR CDR3. TCRdb re-called the multiplex PCR reads through MiXCR, storing one row per CDR3 protein. The sample has fewer than 110,000 distinct CDR3 sequences, about half seen once. Details on this clonotype: Its antigen is unknown.

Clinical symptoms, serum thyroxine and TRAb, thyroid ultrasound and orbital computed tomography were used for the diagnoses. Regarding the study as a whole: Most clonotypes expanded in the thyroid (above 0.001) were also present in blood.

The V gene is TRBV5-8, the J gene TRBJ1-5; perhaps TRBD1 as D (5 bases). Material: blood. This clonotype originated in a middle-aged man with Graves' hyperthyroidism. This CDR3 reads CASSWGLPQETQHF. CDR3 sequence (DNA): TGTGCCAGCAGCTGGGGACTGCCACAAGAGACCCAGCATTTT.